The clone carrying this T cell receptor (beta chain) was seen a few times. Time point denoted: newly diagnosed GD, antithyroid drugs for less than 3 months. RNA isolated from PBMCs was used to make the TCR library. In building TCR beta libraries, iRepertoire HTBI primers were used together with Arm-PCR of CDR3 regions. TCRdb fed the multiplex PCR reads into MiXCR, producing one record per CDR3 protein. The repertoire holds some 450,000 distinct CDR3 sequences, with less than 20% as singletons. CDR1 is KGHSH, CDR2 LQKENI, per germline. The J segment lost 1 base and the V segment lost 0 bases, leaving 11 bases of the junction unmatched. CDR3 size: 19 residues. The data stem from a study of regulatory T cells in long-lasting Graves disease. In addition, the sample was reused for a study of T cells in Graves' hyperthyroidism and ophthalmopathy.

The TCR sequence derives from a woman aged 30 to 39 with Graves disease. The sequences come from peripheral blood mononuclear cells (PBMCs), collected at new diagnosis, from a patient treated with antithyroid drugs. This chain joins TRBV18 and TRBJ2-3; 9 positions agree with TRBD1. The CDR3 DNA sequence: TGTGCCAGCTCACCACCTACAGGTCGGACAGGGGAAGGCACAGATACGCAGTATTTT. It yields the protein CASSPPTGRTGEGTDTQYF.